This T cell receptor beta chain was sequenced for a study of identical twins. Findings and limits, study-wide: There was more out-of-frame TCR alpha sharing in monozygotic twins than models estimated.

Each cDNA held unique molecular identifiers, and template switching gave it a universal primer site. TCRdb reprocessed the 5' RACE reads with MiXCR, giving one entry per CDR3 protein. Here the sample spans 200,000 to 250,000 distinct CDR3 sequences, 10% to 15% being singletons. This clonotype occurred many times. Its specificity is unknown. Germline CDR1 is LGHDT and CDR2 is YNNKEL (reference sequence). This CDR3 has 16 residues. Trimming removed 1 base at V and 0 bases at J, with 11 bases between. The sample was also linked to a second study, of yellow fever vaccine responses in identical twins. Per that study: Twin vaccine T cell responses reportedly seemed partly convergent, partly personalized.

The sequence was collected from a woman aged 18-29 years in good health. This rearrangement joins TRBV3-1 to TRBJ2-3; D gene uncertain. Sequencing was carried out using memory (CD45RO+) T cells sorted from blood. CDR3 loop: CASSQGVRASTDTQYF. The CDR3 DNA follows: TGTGCCAGCAGCCAAGGGGTTAGAGCTAGCACAGATACGCAGTATTTT.